This T cell receptor beta chain was identified in a study of shared clonotypes between healthy human individuals (dated by TCRdb to 2019 to 2021). Turning to the overall study: The cohort comprised a couple of women and a few men aged 18 to 49 years. For each donor, CD4 naive and CD4 memory were each given three plates, CD8 naive was given two plates, and CD8 memory was given one plate. Blood TCR repertoires of four to six healthy adults were deeply sequenced to estimate repertoire size and the extent of clonotype sharing between individuals. To increase sequencing depth and limit assay-specific biases, different laboratories used diverse techniques to prepare libraries and sequence TCR repertoires. Each donor's leukapheresis produced roughly between about 0.9 and 9.5 billion PBMCs.

TCR CDR3 regions were amplified from genomic DNA by multiplex PCR using the deep immunoSEQ assay. Extracted genomic DNA from each cell subset was distributed evenly across all wells of several immunoSEQ 96-well plates, and each plate was treated as a replicate. For sorted subsets, 150 to 200 ng genomic DNA, equal to approximately 30,000 T cell genomes, was loaded into each replicate PCR. Purified libraries were measured with a Qubit 3.0 fluorometer, size-checked on a Bioanalyzer 2100, and measured again with the KAPA Library Quantification kit. Every immunoSEQ 96-well plate was sequenced on a separate single-read 150-cycle Illumina NextSeq 550 flow cell. The paper's data handling went like this. Because the immunoSEQ output included only junctional sequences and no quality scores, the filtering could not be the same as the filtering used for full-length reads. Sequences were annotated with PyIR, a Python wrapper for IgBLAST v1.9, using IMGT germline references to assign V/J genes and CDR3. Any read was removed if the V/J assignment was weak (E-value above 1e-6), the CDR3 was missing, or the read contained stop codons, out-of-frame junctions, or ambiguous translated residues. V3J clonotypes were defined as sequences sharing the same inferred V gene, J gene, and CDR3 amino acid sequence. To compute the percentage overlap between repertoires, the number of shared unique clonotypes was divided by the size of the smaller repertoire. RTK rarefaction, the Chao1 estimator, and Recon v2.1 estimates of unobserved clonotypes were used to assess repertoire richness. OLGA was used to compute generation probabilities for all TCRbeta clonotypes that the gDNA method yielded from a handful of donors. TCRdb limited this immuneACCESS table to in-frame rearrangements with V and J called. A share of clones is missing; checked studies link under half to unresolved V genes, and the rest is unexplained. V, J and clone size are those of that table, while D and trimming were read from the DNA. For this sample there are around 2.1 million clones; 85% to 95% appear just once. The top ten clones comprise 1.5% to 2% of the sample.

The CDR3 contains 15 residues, cysteine and phenylalanine counted. Of the read, only the CDR3 DNA is kept; its 45 bases are in frame from base 1. The V end loses 0 bases and the J end loses 0 bases, and a stretch of 7 bases separates them. The germline V gene gives CDR1 as SGDLS and CDR2 as YYNGEE. For the CD8 naive samples, CD45RO-negative cells were positively selected for CCR7, yielding a CD45RA+CCR7+ population from which TemRA cells were excluded. The donors were healthy, HIV-negative adults with no recently reported acute infections or vaccinations. Every donor was a Caucasian adult living in Nashville, Tennessee, USA. Blood was obtained by leukapheresis, after which PBMCs were separated by Ficoll-Histopaque density gradient centrifugation and cryopreserved in liquid nitrogen vapor phase. Purity and quantity of every magnetically sorted T cell population were checked by analytical flow cytometry. Genomic DNA was isolated from each sorted fraction and quantified by UV absorbance on a Nanodrop 2000c.

General study outcomes and caveats: Rarefaction of sorted-subset datasets indicated incomplete sequencing despite the large sequencing depth. Larger estimated clonotype richness was generally found for naive subsets than for memory subsets. Compared with non-shared clonotypes, the clonotypes found in all four sorted-subset donors had higher generation probabilities. When a handful of donors were compared, the shared fraction of clonotypes was 5% to 6.5% for naive CD4, 3% to 4% for naive CD8, about 2.5% for memory CD4, and about 0.36% for memory CD8. Based on pairwise subsampling, the degree of clonotype sharing among donors was expected to be affected by sequencing depth. Only blood was sampled, and tissue TCR repertoires likely differ from those in blood. Because the study included a small number of donors, the genetic and exposure-history diversity represented was limited.

This clone was detected only a few times. Its antigen specificity is not known. One base away there is no much larger clone; base qualities are not given. Other DNA sequences in the sample encode the same CDR3. Recombination connected TRBV9 to TRBJ2-1, with the D segment identity uncertain. The TCR sequence derives from a man younger than 35 in good health. Some clones in this sample may be carry-over from other donors' samples. Input material: naive CD8+ T cells from PBMCs. In the paper's terms, the cell subset or site label means: CD45RA+CCR7+. The sequence in DNA is TGTGCCAGCAGCGTAGAATGGAGCTCCTACAATGAGCAGTTCTTC. Its amino acids are CASSVEWSSYNEQFF.